These 10 T cell receptor beta chains were all obtained from the same sample, sequenced in a study of blood T cell repertoires in COVID-19. Profiled with immunoSEQ multiplex PCR; TCRdb holds only in-frame clones, not every one. The table has roughly 250,000 clones, 83% seen once. The sequenced material came from peripheral blood. The receptor source for this set is a human donor in a cohort sampled during active COVID-19.

In its sample, this clone was seen once. This chain uses TRBV2 with TRBJ2-3, with D uncertain. The CDR3 contains 13 residues. Germline V gene lookup returns CDR1 SNHLY and CDR2 FYNNEI. Trimming stripped 8 bases from V and 2 bases from J, with 11 bases between. CDR3 nucleotides: TGTGCCAGCGGGCCACTCCCCACAGATACGCAGTATTTT. Amino acids: CASGPLPTDTQYF.

The V and J genes are TRBV4-1 and TRBJ1-6; TRBD1 matches at 7 bases. Looked up from germline, CDR1 is MGHRA and CDR2 is YSYEKL. The trim removed 0 bases at V and 5 bases at J, leaving 7 bases unmatched. The CDR3 extends over 17 amino acids. The CDR3 bases are TGCGCCAGCAGCCAAGAGGGTTTGACAGGGAATAATTCACCCCTCCACTTT. As protein: CASSQEGLTGNNSPLHF.

This chain joins TRBV11-2 and TRBJ2-7, with 10 nucleotides matching TRBD1. J lost 4 bases, V lost 5 bases, and 17 bases had no gene match. The CDR3 extends over 18 amino acids. Germline CDR1 reads SGHAT; CDR2 reads FQNNGV. This CDR3 is CASSPITRDRGQRYEQYF. CDR3 in DNA: TGTGCCAGCAGCCCTATCACCCGGGACAGGGGACAACGATACGAGCAGTACTTC.

The V and J genes are TRBV19 and TRBJ2-3; 7 bases line up with TRBD2. CDR3 length: 14 residues. CDR1 is LNHDA and CDR2 is SQIVND in the germline V gene (reference sequence). Trimming removed 6 bases from V and 2 bases from J; junction bases left unmatched: 5. The CDR3 loop is CASRASGITDTQYF. CDR3 in DNA: TGTGCCAGTAGGGCCAGCGGGATCACAGATACGCAGTATTTT.

The chain employs TRBV5-8 and TRBJ2-2; D possibly corresponds to TRBD2 (5 bases). V lost 7 bases to trimming and J lost 3 bases, with 22 bases between them. Germline CDR1 SGHTS, CDR2 YDEGEE. The CDR3 runs 17 residues. The DNA for the CDR3 is TGTGCCAGCCCGCCCGGGGAAACTAGGCGGTACACCGGGGAGCTGTTTTTT. It encodes CASPPGETRRYTGELFF. Variable domain in full (rest from reference TRBV5-8 and TRBJ2-2): EAGVTQSPTHLIKTRGQQATLRCSPISGHTSVYWYQQALGLGLQFLLWYDEGEERNRGNFPPRFSGRQFPNYSSELNVNALELEDSALYLCASPPGETRRYTGELFFGEGSRLTVL.

This clone was counted a single time. This rearrangement joins TRBV25-1 to TRBJ2-2, with 8 bases matching TRBD1. The CDR3 length is 16 residues. The V gene end was trimmed by 3 bases and the J gene end by 4 bases; junction bases not matched to a gene: 7. Germline V gene data show CDR1 as MGHDK and CDR2 as SYGVNS. The CDR3 sequence: CASSDPRQGSTGELFF. CDR3 nucleotides: TGTGCCAGCAGTGATCCCCGACAGGGGAGCACCGGGGAGCTGTTTTTT.

The V gene is TRBV11-2, the J gene TRBJ2-5; 9 bases match TRBD1. Trimming cost V 3 bases and J 5 bases; bases outside gene matches: 4. There are 14 residues in the CDR3. Germline assignment: CDR1 SGHAT and CDR2 FQNNGV. As DNA, the CDR3 is TGTGCCAGCAGCTTCGGGACAGGGTTTGAGACCCAGTACTTC. Protein sequence: CASSFGTGFETQYF.

The V call is TRBV7-3, the J call TRBJ2-5, with a tentative D call TRBD1 (5 bases). The CDR3 contains 14 residues. V lost 6 bases and J 0 bases, leaving 11 bases between the germline ends. Germline V gene lookup returns CDR1 SGHTA and CDR2 FQGTGA. CDR3: CASSLGAYQETQYF. The CDR3 DNA is TGTGCCAGCAGTCTAGGGGCCTACCAAGAGACCCAGTACTTC.

The count of this clone is one. The chain is built from TRBV6-5 and TRBJ1-2; 7 bases fit TRBD1. The CDR3 totals 13 residues. Germline CDR1 is MNHEY and CDR2 is SVGAGI. After removal of 5 bases from V and 2 bases from J, the junction contained 2 bases not matched to a gene. CDR3 DNA sequence: TGTGCCAGCAGTAAACAGGGGAACTATGGCTACACCTTC. This codes for CASSKQGNYGYTF.

The rearrangement uses TRBV9 and TRBJ2-7; 12 nucleotides agree with TRBD2. The CDR3 extends over 16 amino acids. The junction had 6 bases not matched to a gene; V was cut back by 0 bases and J by 5 bases. CDR1 SGDLS and CDR2 YYNGEE come from the germline V gene. CDR3 sequence (DNA): TGTGCCAGCAGCGTAGCAGGGACTAGCGGGCTCAACGAGCAGTACTTC. Its protein is CASSVAGTSGLNEQYF.